One and the same sample provided the 21 T cell receptor beta chains below, sequenced in a study of blood T cell repertoires in COVID-19. The data were produced by immunoSEQ multiplex PCR, yet TCRdb's version contains in-frame clones alone and is incomplete. The repertoire consists of fewer than 200,000 clones, with 75% to 85% occurring once and the leading ten covering 7.5% to 8.5%. The sequenced sample consisted of peripheral blood. All receptors derive from a woman aged 55-69 years with COVID-19, enrolled during active disease.

This clone was seen more than once but under ten times. The V and J genes are TRBV5-1 and TRBJ1-2; the D gene is possibly TRBD1 (6 bases). Trimming took 4 bases from V and 0 from J, leaving 13 bases between them. Per germline, CDR1 SGHRS and CDR2 YFSETQ. The CDR3 is 15 residues long. The CDR3 DNA follows: TGCGCCAGCAGCAGCTGGACAGTGGCTAACTATGGCTACACCTTC. It codes for CASSSWTVANYGYTF.

The chain uses TRBV5-8 and TRBJ2-3; 8 nucleotides match TRBD2. Per the germline V gene, CDR1 is SGHTS and CDR2 is YDEGEE. The CDR3 runs 14 residues. Unmatched junction bases numbered 6, after V lost 3 bases and J lost 6 bases. The CDR3 sequence: CASSYYGRADTQYF. In DNA form, the CDR3 reads TGTGCCAGCAGCTACTACGGGAGGGCGGATACGCAGTATTTT.

CDR3 protein: CASSVGQSYNEQFF. The CDR3 nucleotides read TGTGCCAGCAGCGTGGGACAGTCCTACAATGAGCAGTTCTTC. The V call is TRBV9, the J call TRBJ2-1, with 7 bases lining up with TRBD1. CDR3 length: 14 amino acids. Germline CDR1 SGDLS, CDR2 YYNGEE. The ends lost 2 bases at V and 1 base at J; junction bases unmatched: 0.

The chain employs TRBV2 and TRBJ1-4; perhaps TRBD1 as D (6 bases). Per the germline V gene, CDR1 is SNHLY and CDR2 is FYNNEI. Trimming cost V 4 bases and J 7 bases, with 13 bases left between them. CDR3 length: 14 amino acids. As DNA, the CDR3 is TGTGCCAGCAGTGTAGGGACAAGCGCTGAAAAACTGTTTTTT. Its protein is CASSVGTSAEKLFF.

The chain employs TRBV7-8 and TRBJ1-5; D perhaps matches TRBD1 (5 bases). Germline V CDR1 and CDR2: SGHVS, FQNEAQ. Trimming left V 5 bases short and J 0 bases short, with 11 bases between. The CDR3 has 15 amino acids. The CDR3 nucleotides are TGTGCCAGCAGCGGGGGACTCAGTAGCAATCAGCCCCAGCATTTT. It codes for CASSGGLSSNQPQHF.

This chain connects TRBV11-2 to TRBJ1-3; D call uncertain. Trimming shortened V by 2 bases and J by 0 bases, and 11 bases separated the two germline ends. The CDR3 length is 16 residues. CDR1 and CDR2 from the germline V gene are SGHAT and FQNNGV. The CDR3 here is CASSLQVPSSGNTIYF. The CDR3 DNA is TGTGCCAGCAGCTTACAGGTCCCGAGCTCTGGAAACACCATATATTTT. The full variable domain, with the rest looked up from reference TRBV11-2 and TRBJ1-3, is EAGVAQSPRYKIIEKRQSVAFWCNPISGHATLYWYQQILGQGPKLLIQFQNNGVVDDSQLPKDRFSAERLKGVDSTLKIQPAKLEDSAVYLCASSLQVPSSGNTIYFGEGSWLTVV.

This rearrangement joins TRBV18 to TRBJ2-7; a weak D match, TRBD2 (6 bases). CDR3 length equals 12 residues. The V gene's germline CDR1 is KGHSH and CDR2 LQKENI. V lost 6 bases and J 3 bases, leaving 9 bases between the germline ends. The chain's CDR3 is CASSRENYEQYF. DNA for the CDR3: TGTGCCAGCTCCCGGGAGAACTACGAGCAGTACTTC.

The genes are TRBV2 and TRBJ2-3, with TRBD2 identical over 11 bases. The CDR3 is 13 amino acids. Germline V gene lookup returns CDR1 SNHLY and CDR2 FYNNEI. The ends lost 4 bases at V and 8 bases at J; junction bases unmatched: 2. As DNA, the CDR3 is TGTGCCAGCAGTGCCCTAGCGGGGGGTACGCAGTATTTT. Translation gives CASSALAGGTQYF.

The chain combines TRBV6-1 with TRBJ2-7, with 10 positions matching TRBD1. There are 15 residues in the CDR3. V lost 1 base and J lost 0; bases outside the gene matches: 0. Per the germline V gene, CDR1 is MNHNS and CDR2 is SASEGT. CDR3 DNA sequence: TGTGCCAGCAGTGAAGGGACAGGGGGCTCCTACGAGCAGTACTTC. It codes for CASSEGTGGSYEQYF.

The V gene is TRBV7-3, the J gene TRBJ2-1, with 13 bases matching TRBD2. Germline values: CDR1 SGHTA, CDR2 FQGTGA. V gave up 5 bases and J gave up 5 bases; unmatched junction bases: 6. The CDR3 has 16 amino acids. The CDR3 nucleotides are TGTGCCAGCAGCGGGACTAGCGGGGATTACAACAATGAGCAGTTCTTC. Its translation: CASSGTSGDYNNEQFF. The full variable domain, rest sourced from reference TRBV7-3 and TRBJ2-1, is GAGVSQTPSNKVTEKGKYVELRCDPISGHTALYWYRQSLGQGPEFLIYFQGTGAADDSGLPNDRFFAVRPEGSVSTLKIQRTERGDSAVYLCASSGTSGDYNNEQFFGPGTRLTVL.

The gene calls are TRBV10-3 and TRBJ2-1; 8 nucleotides align to TRBD2. The CDR3 spans 15 residues. Germline V lookup: CDR1 ENHRY, CDR2 SYGVKD. The V segment lost 4 bases and the J segment 6 bases; nucleotides outside the gene matches: 8. This chain's CDR3 is CAISGLPGGPNEQFF. In DNA, the CDR3 is TGTGCCATCAGTGGCTTACCGGGGGGGCCCAATGAGCAGTTCTTC.

This chain links TRBV5-8 with TRBJ1-5, with D perhaps TRBD1 (5 bases). Trimming shortened V by 4 bases and J by 6 bases, and 17 bases separated the two germline ends. The CDR3 runs 15 residues. Per germline, CDR1 SGHTS and CDR2 YDEGEE. CDR3 sequence reads: CASSGEGQVGQPQHF. In nucleotides, the CDR3 is TGTGCCAGCAGCGGGGAGGGGCAAGTTGGTCAGCCCCAGCATTTT.

The DNA for the CDR3 is TGCGCCAGCAGCCCGACAGGGGGTGATGGTCAGCCCCAGCATTTT. Translated: CASSPTGGDGQPQHF. J is TRBJ1-5 and V is TRBV4-1, with TRBD1 identical over 9 bases. The CDR3 loop spans 15 amino acids. In germline, CDR1 is MGHRA, CDR2 YSYEKL. The V segment lost 4 bases and the J segment 6 bases; nucleotides outside the gene matches: 7.

This clone has more than one count but fewer than ten. This chain uses TRBV2 with TRBJ2-1, with 7 positions matching TRBD1. The junction had 2 bases not matched to a gene; V was cut back by 4 bases and J by 5 bases. The CDR3 runs to 13 residues. CDR1 is SNHLY, CDR2 FYNNEI, per germline. This CDR3 is CASSVDRNNEQFF. CDR3 sequence (DNA): TGTGCCAGCAGTGTGGACAGGAACAATGAGCAGTTCTTC.

This clone has a handful of counts. The chain employs TRBV2 and TRBJ1-5; D might be TRBD1 (5 bases). With 4 bases removed from V and 6 bases from J, the gap between germline ends came to 13 bases. This CDR3 spans 14 amino acids. Per germline, CDR1 SNHLY and CDR2 FYNNEI. Here the CDR3 DNA reads TGTGCCAGCAGTGGGGGGAGGGGCATTCAGCCCCAGCATTTT. This translates into CASSGGRGIQPQHF.

The chain uses TRBV6-7 and TRBJ1-2, with 12 bases matching TRBD1. TRBV6-7 is reported as an ORF; its role is uncertain. Trimming at V came to 2 bases and at J to 8 bases, leaving 9 bases not matched to a gene. CDR3 length: 16 amino acids. CDR3 residues: CASSYPGTGGFLGYTF. CDR3 nucleotide sequence: TGTGCCAGCAGTTACCCCGGGACAGGGGGCTTTCTGGGCTACACCTTC.

This clone was picked up a small number of times. The J gene is TRBJ2-7, the V gene TRBV10-3; TRBD1 aligns across 7 bases. Trimming at V came to 3 bases and at J to 5 bases, leaving 1 base not matched to a gene. CDR3 length: 12 residues. Germline loops: CDR1 ENHRY, CDR2 SYGVKD. CDR3 nucleotide sequence: TGTGCCATCAGTGATGACAGGGACGAGCAGTACTTC. It encodes CAISDDRDEQYF.

In this sample, this clone turned up once. The V and J genes are TRBV7-2 and TRBJ1-2; 7 nucleotides agree with TRBD1. The CDR3 is 14 amino acids. Germline lookup yields CDR1 SGHTA and CDR2 FQGNSA. V shed 5 bases and J 7 bases; nucleotides not matched to a gene: 10. This chain's CDR3 is CASSKDREVGGYTF. CDR3 nucleotides: TGTGCCAGCAGCAAAGACAGGGAGGTCGGTGGCTACACCTTC. The entire variable domain, with the rest obtained from reference TRBV7-2 and TRBJ1-2, is as follows: GAGVSQSPSNKVTEKGKDVELRCDPISGHTALYWYRQSLGQGLEFLIYFQGNSAPDKSGLPSDRFSAERTGGSVSTLTIQRTQQEDSAVYLCASSKDREVGGYTFGSGTRLTVV.

This chain links TRBV28 with TRBJ2-2, with D tentatively TRBD2 (6 bases). Germline assignment: CDR1 MDHEN and CDR2 SYDVKM. The CDR3 has 16 amino acids. The V end lost 8 bases, the J end lost 1 base, and 17 bases lay between the germline ends. In DNA, the CDR3 is TGTGCCAGCGTCAGCGGGTTAATCGGGAACACCGGGGAGCTGTTTTTT. Translating it yields CASVSGLIGNTGELFF.

V gene TRBV19 combines with J gene TRBJ2-2; 7 bases map to TRBD2. CDR1 is LNHDA, CDR2 SQIVND, per germline (reference sequence). The ends lost 2 bases at V and 5 bases at J; junction bases unmatched: 8. The CDR3 totals 16 residues. The CDR3 nucleotides are TGTGCCAGTAGTATACCAGCGGGGTTCGGGACCGGGGAGCTGTTTTTT. Amino acids: CASSIPAGFGTGELFF.

The chain has TRBV28 and TRBJ2-5, with 9 positions matching TRBD1. CDR1 and CDR2 from the germline V gene are MDHEN and SYDVKM. The trim removed 8 bases at V and 4 bases at J, leaving 8 bases unmatched. The CDR3 runs 14 residues. The CDR3: CASRFTGGLETQYF. The CDR3 DNA is TGTGCCAGCCGATTTACAGGGGGCTTAGAGACCCAGTACTTC.